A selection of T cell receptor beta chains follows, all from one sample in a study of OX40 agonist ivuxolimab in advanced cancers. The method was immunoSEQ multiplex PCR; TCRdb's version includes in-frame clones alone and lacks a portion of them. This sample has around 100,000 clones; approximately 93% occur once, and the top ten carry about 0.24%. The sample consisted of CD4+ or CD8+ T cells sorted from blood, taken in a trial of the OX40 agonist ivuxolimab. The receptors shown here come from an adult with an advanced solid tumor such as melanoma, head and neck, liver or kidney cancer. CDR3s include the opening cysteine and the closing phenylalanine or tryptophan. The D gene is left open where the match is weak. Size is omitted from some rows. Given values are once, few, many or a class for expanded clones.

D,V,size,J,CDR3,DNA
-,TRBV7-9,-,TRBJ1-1,CASRTRTGHTEAFF,TGTGCCAGCAGGACTCGGACGGGGCATACTGAAGCTTTCTTT
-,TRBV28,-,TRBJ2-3,CASSTPFGRFDTDTQYF,TGTGCCAGCAGTACCCCGTTTGGGCGGTTTGACACAGATACGCAGTATTTT
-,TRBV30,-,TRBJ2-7,CAWSVGKSYEQYF,TGTGCCTGGAGTGTAGGGAAGTCCTACGAGCAGTACTTC
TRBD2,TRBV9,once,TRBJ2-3,CASSVTLGGGTQYF,TGTGCCAGCAGCGTAACCCTCGGGGGGGGTACGCAGTATTTT
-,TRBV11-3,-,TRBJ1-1,CASSLDGVNTEAFF,TGTGCCAGCAGCTTGGATGGGGTGAACACTGAAGCTTTCTTT
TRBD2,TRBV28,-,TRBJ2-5,CASSPGGVTLETQYF,TGTGCCAGCAGTCCCGGGGGGGTTACTTTAGAGACCCAGTACTTC
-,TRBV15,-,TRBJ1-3,CATSRDQARGNTIYF,TGTGCCACCAGCAGAGATCAGGCCAGAGGAAACACCATATATTTT
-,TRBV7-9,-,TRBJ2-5,CASSTTNLKETQYF,TGTGCCAGCAGCACCACTAACCTCAAAGAGACCCAGTACTTC
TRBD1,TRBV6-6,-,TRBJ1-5,CASSYLGQGNQPQHF,TGTGCCAGCAGTTACCTTGGACAGGGTAATCAGCCCCAGCATTTT
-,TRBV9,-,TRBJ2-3,CASSVTGTDTQYF,TGTGCCAGCAGCGTAACCGGCACAGATACGCAGTATTTT
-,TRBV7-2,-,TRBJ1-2,CASSLGVVYGYTF,TGTGCCAGCAGCTTAGGTGTTGTCTATGGCTACACCTTC
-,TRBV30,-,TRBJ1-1,CAWNLWGHRSGNTEAFF,TGTGCCTGGAATCTGTGGGGGCATAGGTCTGGGAACACTGAAGCTTTCTTT
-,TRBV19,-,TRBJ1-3,CASTLDTSSGNTIYF,TGTGCCAGTACCCTGGACACTAGCTCTGGAAACACCATATATTTT
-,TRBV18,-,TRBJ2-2,CASSPPTRGGTGELFF,TGTGCCAGCTCACCACCCACCAGGGGAGGCACCGGGGAGCTGTTTTTT
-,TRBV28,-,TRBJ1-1,CASSLAIATSNTEAFF,TGTGCCAGCAGTTTAGCTATTGCCACATCGAACACTGAAGCTTTCTTT
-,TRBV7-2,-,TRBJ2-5,CASSALERETQYF,TGTGCCAGCAGCGCACTAGAGAGGGAGACCCAGTACTTC
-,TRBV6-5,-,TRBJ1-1,CASIPPGVNTEAFF,TGTGCCAGCATCCCACCAGGAGTTAACACTGAAGCTTTCTTT
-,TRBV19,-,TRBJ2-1,CASSKRTGEGHEQFF,TGTGCCAGTAGTAAAAGGACTGGAGAGGGCCATGAGCAGTTCTTC
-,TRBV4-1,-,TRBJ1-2,CASSQVLLSRNYGYTF,TGCGCCAGCAGCCAAGTGTTATTAAGTAGGAACTATGGCTACACCTTC
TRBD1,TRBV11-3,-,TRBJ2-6,CASSLRQGIGANVLTF,TGTGCCAGCAGCTTACGACAGGGGATCGGGGCCAACGTCCTGACTTTC
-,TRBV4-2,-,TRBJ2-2,CANNNILVGTTPGELFF,TGTGCCAACAACAACATTTTGGTCGGGACAACCCCCGGGGAGCTGTTTTTT
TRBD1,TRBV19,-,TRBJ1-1,CASSMSGQGLGWLGRGTEAFF,TGTGCCAGTAGTATGAGTGGACAGGGTCTCGGGTGGCTCGGTAGAGGCACTGAAGCTTTCTTT
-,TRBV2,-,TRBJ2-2,CASSEGRSTGELFF,TGTGCCAGCAGTGAAGGACGGAGCACCGGGGAGCTGTTTTTT
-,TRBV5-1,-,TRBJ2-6,CASRETQGANVLTF,TGCGCCAGCAGAGAAACTCAAGGGGCCAACGTCCTGACTTTC
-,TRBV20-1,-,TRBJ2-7,CSVGYEQYF,TGCAGTGTGGGCTACGAGCAGTACTTC
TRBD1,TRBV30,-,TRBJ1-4,CAWNGQAATNEKLFF,TGTGCCTGGAACGGACAGGCCGCAACTAATGAAAAACTGTTTTTT
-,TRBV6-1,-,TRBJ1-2,CASSAGIRYGYTF,TGTGCCAGCAGTGCGGGGATACGCTATGGCTACACCTTC
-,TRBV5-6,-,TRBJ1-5,CASRTGSYSNQPQHF,TGTGCCAGCAGGACAGGCAGTTATAGCAATCAGCCCCAGCATTTT
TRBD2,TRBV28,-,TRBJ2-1,CASSLTSGYNEQFF,TGTGCCAGCAGTTTAACTAGCGGTTACAATGAGCAGTTCTTC
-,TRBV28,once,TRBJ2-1,CASMSRWGGLNEQFF,TGTGCCAGCATGTCTAGGTGGGGGGGCCTCAATGAGCAGTTCTTC
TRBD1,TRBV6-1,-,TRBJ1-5,CASNTPGQGGQPQHF,TGTGCCAGCAATACCCCGGGACAGGGGGGCCAGCCCCAGCATTTT
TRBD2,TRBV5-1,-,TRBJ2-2,CASSTLAGDTGELFF,TGCGCCAGCAGCACACTAGCGGGAGACACCGGGGAGCTGTTTTTT
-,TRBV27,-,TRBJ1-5,CASSTHRERGQPQHF,TGTGCCAGCAGTACCCACAGGGAACGGGGTCAGCCCCAGCATTTT